These T cell receptor beta chains were read from a single sample in a study of identical twins. TCRdb redid the calling of the 5' RACE reads with MiXCR, one entry per CDR3 protein. The sample records 1.5 million to 2 million distinct CDR3 sequences, around a third being singletons. Sequenced input: cord blood. Receptor source: a newborn girl in good health. Each CDR3 is given with its conserved first and last residue. D genes are given only for firm matches. Some rows have no size entry. The others give once, few or many, or a class for an expanded clone.

d_gene	abundance	v_gene	j_gene	CDR3nt	CDR3aa
TRBD2	few	TRBV6-1	TRBJ2-3	TGTGCCAGCAGAATAGCCGGGACTAGCGGGAGAGATTTCACAGATACGCAGTATTTT	CASRIAGTSGRDFTDTQYF
.	few	TRBV6-1	TRBJ1-2	TGTGCCAGCAGTGGAGCCGGGGCGCGAGGCTACACCTTC	CASSGAGARGYTF
.	.	TRBV10-3	TRBJ2-7	TGTGCCATCAGTGCCCCCACAGGTTACAATGAGCAGTACTTC	CAISAPTGYNEQYF
.	.	TRBV20-1	TRBJ2-7	TGCAGTGGACCCCGGGGGAGCTCCTACAATGAGCAGTACTTC	CSGPRGSSYNEQYF
TRBD2	.	TRBV27	TRBJ2-3	TGTGCCAGCAGTTTTAGCGGACTAGCGGGGGCAGGAGATACGCAGTATTTT	CASSFSGLAGAGDTQYF
TRBD1	once	TRBV12-3/TRBV12-4	TRBJ1-5	TGTGCCAGCAGCCCCGGACAGGGGGCAGGTAATCAGCCCCAGCATTTT	CASSPGQGAGNQPQHF
.	.	TRBV29-1	TRBJ2-1	TGCAGCGTTGAGAGGAGGGGGGGCGGCGATGAGCAGTTCTTC	CSVERRGGGDEQFF
.	few	TRBV7-6	TRBJ2-7	TGTGCCAGCAGCTTACGGGGCAAATCCTACGAGCAGTACTTC	CASSLRGKSYEQYF
.	few	TRBV5-1	TRBJ1-4	TGCGTCAGCAGCCAAACAGGGAATGAAAAACTGTTTTTT	CVSSQTGNEKLFF
TRBD2	.	TRBV27	TRBJ2-3	TGTGCCAGCCTAACCGGGACTAGCGGCACAGATACGCAGTATTTT	CASLTGTSGTDTQYF
TRBD2	.	TRBV5-5	TRBJ2-3	TGTGCCAGCAGCTTGGGAGGGACTAGCGTCACAGATACGCAGTATTTT	CASSLGGTSVTDTQYF
TRBD2	many	TRBV5-1	TRBJ2-1	TGCGCCAGCAGCTTTGGCGGGAGGGTCTACAATGAGCAGTTCTTC	CASSFGGRVYNEQFF
TRBD2	few	TRBV28	TRBJ2-7	TGTGCCAGCAGTTCACACGGGAGGGCCTCCTACGAGCAGTACTTC	CASSSHGRASYEQYF
.	many	TRBV20-1	TRBJ1-2	TGCAGTGCTAGAACGAGAGGAGGCTACACCTTC	CSARTRGGYTF
TRBD2	.	TRBV10-3	TRBJ2-7	TGTACCGTCAGCCCGGGACTAGCGGCCCACGAGCAGTACTTC	CTVSPGLAAHEQYF
.	.	TRBV18	TRBJ2-5	TGTGCCAGCTCATGGACAGATGGGGAGACCCAGTACTTC	CASSWTDGETQYF
.	.	TRBV7-2	TRBJ1-6	TGTGCCAGCAGCTTAGGGTTTTACAATTCACCCCTCCACTTT	CASSLGFYNSPLHF
.	.	TRBV20-1	TRBJ1-6	TGCAGTGCTAGGGCCTATAATTCACCCCTCCACTTT	CSARAYNSPLHF
.	.	TRBV30	TRBJ1-2	TGTGCCTGGAGTGTATGGGGCAGTAACTATGGCTACACCTTC	CAWSVWGSNYGYTF
.	many	TRBV29-1	TRBJ2-7	TGCAGCGTTGAAGTGGTGGGGTACGAGCAGTACTTC	CSVEVVGYEQYF
.	.	TRBV29-1	TRBJ2-5	TGCAGCGTTGAAGACGAGGGCTTCTGGGGACGCAAGGACTTC	CSVEDEGFWGRKDF
TRBD2	.	TRBV24-1	TRBJ2-5	TGTGCCACCAGTGACTCTTGGTCTAGCGGGAGGGCCTACAATGAGCAGTACTTC	CATSDSWSSGRAYNEQYF
.	.	TRBV7-2	TRBJ2-6	TGTGCCAGCAGCTTATTTACTGGGGCCAACGTCCTGACTTTC	CASSLFTGANVLTF
.	few	TRBV27	TRBJ2-3	TGTGCCAGCAGCTTAACACCGGGACCTCTCACAGATACGCAGTATTTT	CASSLTPGPLTDTQYF
TRBD1	.	TRBV20-1	TRBJ2-1	TGCAGTGCTAGGAGGGACAGGGACAATGAGCAGTTCTTC	CSARRDRDNEQFF
TRBD1	.	TRBV6-6	TRBJ1-2	TGTGCCGGCAGTACGGGTAGACAGGGTCCAGGGAATGGCTACACCTTC	CAGSTGRQGPGNGYTF
TRBD2	.	TRBV7-2	TRBJ2-3	TGTGCCAGCAGCTTAAGAATCCGCGGGGGGGATACGCAGTATTTT	CASSLRIRGGDTQYF
TRBD2	.	TRBV6-2/TRBV6-3	TRBJ2-4	TGTGCCAGCAGTTACCCCATCCCGGGACTAGCCTACAATGAGCAGTACTTC	CASSYPIPGLAYNEQYF
.	.	TRBV28	TRBJ1-3	TGTGCCAGCAGTTTAATAGGGGACCCTTTCTCTGGAAACACCATATATTTT	CASSLIGDPFSGNTIYF
TRBD2	.	TRBV3-1	TRBJ2-1	TGTGCCAGCAGCCAAATGCGGGAGGTGGGCTACAATGAGCAGTTCTTC	CASSQMREVGYNEQFF
.	few	TRBV29-1	TRBJ2-3	TGCAGCGTTGAACGCAGGCCTAGCACAGATACGCAGTATTTT	CSVERRPSTDTQYF
.	few	TRBV21-1	TRBJ2-7	TGTGCCAGCAATGAAATTCGGCCGGGACAATCCTACGAGCAGTACTTC	CASNEIRPGQSYEQYF
.	few	TRBV12-3/TRBV12-4	TRBJ2-7	TGTGCCAGCAGTCCCGGACGGATTAGCGAGCAGTACTTC	CASSPGRISEQYF
.	.	TRBV20-1	TRBJ1-2	TGCAGTGCTAGAGATCGTGGGCTGTTCGGCTACACCTTC	CSARDRGLFGYTF
TRBD2	few	TRBV6-1	TRBJ2-3	TGTGCCAGCAGTGAAGCGGTAACTAGCGGGGGTATTGGGGATACGCAGTATTTT	CASSEAVTSGGIGDTQYF
TRBD2	few	TRBV20-1	TRBJ2-3	TGCAGGGGGACTAGCGGGAGGACAGATACGCAGTATTTT	CRGTSGRTDTQYF
TRBD2	few	TRBV7-9	TRBJ2-5	TGTGCCAGCAGCTTAACTAGCGGGCATGAGACCCAGTACTTC	CASSLTSGHETQYF
.	.	TRBV7-9	TRBJ1-2	TGTGCCAGCAGCTCGCTCAAGGGGAGCGATATCTATGGCTACACCTTC	CASSSLKGSDIYGYTF
.	.	TRBV7-2	TRBJ1-5	TGTGCCAGCAGCTTAGTGAACGATCAGCCCCAGCATTTT	CASSLVNDQPQHF
TRBD1	.	TRBV29-1	TRBJ2-7	TGCAGCGTTGAGGGGACAGGGGGCCTCTACGAGCAGTACTTC	CSVEGTGGLYEQYF
.	few	TRBV7-9	TRBJ2-4	TGTGCCAGCAGCTCCCGTGGGGAGAAAGCCAAAAACATTCAGTACTTC	CASSSRGEKAKNIQYF
TRBD2	.	TRBV7-2	TRBJ2-1	TGTGCCAGCAGCTCTAGCGGGGGGGTTGTTTATGAGCAGTTCTTC	CASSSSGGVVYEQFF
.	.	TRBV6-6	TRBJ1-2	TGTGCCAGCAGTGATGAAGGGCCCTATGGCTACACCTTC	CASSDEGPYGYTF
TRBD2	few	TRBV12-3/TRBV12-4	TRBJ2-7	TGTGCCAGCAGTTTAGCCCTTCTAGCGGGAGTTAATCCCTACGAGCAGTACTTC	CASSLALLAGVNPYEQYF
TRBD1	few	TRBV7-9	TRBJ2-7	TGTGCCAGCAGCCATTTTACAGGGGCGGTCGAGCAGTACTTC	CASSHFTGAVEQYF
TRBD1	many	TRBV27	TRBJ2-7	TGTGCCAGCAGTTTCTCGACAGGGACCTACGAGCAGTACTTC	CASSFSTGTYEQYF
TRBD1	few	TRBV3-1	TRBJ2-4	TGTGCCAGCAGCCACGGGACAGCCATTCAGTACTTC	CASSHGTAIQYF
.	.	TRBV7-2	TRBJ2-1	TGTGCCAGCATGAAGAGTCCTTCCTACAATGAGCAGTTCTTC	CASMKSPSYNEQFF
.	few	TRBV24-1	TRBJ2-3	TGTGCCACCAGCCACGGGCCCTTCACAGATACGCAGTATTTT	CATSHGPFTDTQYF
.	.	TRBV7-2	TRBJ2-5	TGTGCCAGCAGCTTAGGGCTTCTAGACAATGAGCAGTACTTC	CASSLGLLDNEQYF
TRBD1	many	TRBV7-2	TRBJ1-2	TGTGCCAGCAGCTTCGGGACAGTCGTCCTCTATGGCTACACCTTC	CASSFGTVVLYGYTF
.	.	TRBV6-5	TRBJ2-7	TGTGCCAGCAGTAACGGGGGGCGATACGAGCAGTACTTC	CASSNGGRYEQYF
.	.	TRBV5-5	TRBJ2-2	TGTGCCAGCAGCTCCGCAGGGGTCACCGGGGAGCTGTTTTTT	CASSSAGVTGELFF
TRBD2	.	TRBV4-2	TRBJ2-5	TGTGCCAGCAGCCAAGAACTAGCGGGAAAAGAGACCCAGTACTTC	CASSQELAGKETQYF
.	few	TRBV5-1	TRBJ1-6	TGCGCCAGCAGCTTGGCCACGGGCCACTATAATTCACCCCTCCACTTT	CASSLATGHYNSPLHF
TRBD2	.	TRBV7-9	TRBJ2-3	TGTGCCAGCAGCGCCGGACTAGTGTTCACAGATACGCAGTATTTT	CASSAGLVFTDTQYF
TRBD2	.	TRBV27	TRBJ2-6	TGTGCCAGCAGTTTATTTAGCGGGACCACCTCTGGGGCCAACGTCCTGACTTTC	CASSLFSGTTSGANVLTF
.	few	TRBV6-1	TRBJ1-6	TGTGCCAGCATTTTCGACAGCTTGGGGGGATCACCCCTCCACTTT	CASIFDSLGGSPLHF
TRBD1	few	TRBV20-1	TRBJ1-5	TGCAGTGCCCGACAGGGAGGCGGCAATCAGCCCCAGCATTTT	CSARQGGGNQPQHF